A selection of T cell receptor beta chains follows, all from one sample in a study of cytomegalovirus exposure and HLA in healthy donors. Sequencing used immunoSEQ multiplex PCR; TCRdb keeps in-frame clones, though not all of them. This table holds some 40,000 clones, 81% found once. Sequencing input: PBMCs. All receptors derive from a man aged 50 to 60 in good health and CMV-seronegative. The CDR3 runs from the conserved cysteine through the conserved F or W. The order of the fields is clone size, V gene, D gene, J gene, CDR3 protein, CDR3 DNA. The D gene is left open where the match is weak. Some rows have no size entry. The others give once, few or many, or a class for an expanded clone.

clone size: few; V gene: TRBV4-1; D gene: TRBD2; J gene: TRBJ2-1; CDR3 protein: CASSPLTSGREDEQFF; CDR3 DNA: TGCGCCAGCAGCCCCTTGACTAGCGGGAGAGAAGATGAGCAGTTCTTC
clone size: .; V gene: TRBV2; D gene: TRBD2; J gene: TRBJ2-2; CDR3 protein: CASSGQAGELITGELFF; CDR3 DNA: TGTGCCAGCAGCGGCCAAGCGGGGGAGTTGATCACCGGGGAGCTGTTTTTT
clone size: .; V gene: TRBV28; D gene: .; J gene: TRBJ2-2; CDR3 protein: CASTLGPTGELFF; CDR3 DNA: TGTGCCAGCACCCTGGGGCCCACCGGGGAGCTGTTTTTT
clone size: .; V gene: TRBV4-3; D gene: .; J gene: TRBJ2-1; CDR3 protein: CASSQDGAWGVEQFF; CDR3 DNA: TGCGCCAGCAGCCAAGATGGCGCCTGGGGGGTTGAGCAGTTCTTC
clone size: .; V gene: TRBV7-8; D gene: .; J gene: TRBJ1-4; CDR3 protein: CASSQRPGPNEKLFF; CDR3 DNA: TGTGCCAGCAGCCAGAGGCCAGGGCCGAATGAAAAACTGTTTTTT
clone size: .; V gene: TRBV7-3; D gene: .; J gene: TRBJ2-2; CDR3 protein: CASSLTSRVGELFF; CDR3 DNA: TGTGCCAGCAGCTTAACTAGCCGGGTCGGGGAGCTGTTTTTT
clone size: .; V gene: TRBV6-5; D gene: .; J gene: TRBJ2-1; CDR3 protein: CASSYSTRSVEQFF; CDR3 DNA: TGTGCCAGCAGTTACTCGACCCGTAGCGTTGAGCAGTTCTTC
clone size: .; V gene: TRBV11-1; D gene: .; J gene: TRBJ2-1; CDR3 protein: CASSPPGGTSYNEQFF; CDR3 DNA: TGTGCCAGCAGCCCACCTGGGGGGACTTCCTACAATGAGCAGTTCTTC
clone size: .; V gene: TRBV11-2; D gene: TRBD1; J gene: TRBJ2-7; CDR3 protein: CASSWGQGSYEQYF; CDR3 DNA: TGTGCCAGCAGCTGGGGACAGGGAAGCTACGAGCAGTACTTC
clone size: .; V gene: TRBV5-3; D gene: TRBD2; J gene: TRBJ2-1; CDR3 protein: CARSFLAGKDDEQFF; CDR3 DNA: TGTGCCAGAAGCTTCCTAGCGGGGAAAGACGATGAGCAGTTCTTC
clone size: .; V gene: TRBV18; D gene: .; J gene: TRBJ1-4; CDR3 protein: CASSPSHGGEKLFF; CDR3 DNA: TGTGCCAGCTCACCGTCACATGGAGGTGAAAAACTGTTTTTT
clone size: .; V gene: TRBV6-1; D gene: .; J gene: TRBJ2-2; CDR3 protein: CASSEALGQNTGELFF; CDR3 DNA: TGTGCCAGCAGTGAAGCGCTGGGACAGAACACCGGGGAGCTGTTTTTT
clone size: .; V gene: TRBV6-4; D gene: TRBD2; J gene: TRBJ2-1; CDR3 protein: CASSDVGLAGAKMVF; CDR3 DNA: TGTGCCAGCAGTGACGTGGGACTAGCGGGGGCTAAAATGGTCTTC
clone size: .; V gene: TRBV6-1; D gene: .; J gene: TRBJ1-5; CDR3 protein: CASSDEQLNQPQHF; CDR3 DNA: TGTGCCAGCAGTGACGAACAGCTCAATCAGCCCCAGCATTTT
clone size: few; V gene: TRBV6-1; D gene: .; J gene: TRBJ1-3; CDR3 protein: CASSEAVRGGNTIYF; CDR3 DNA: TGTGCCAGCAGTGAAGCGGTGCGGGGGGGAAACACCATATATTTT
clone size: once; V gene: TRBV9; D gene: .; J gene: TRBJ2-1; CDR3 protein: CASSARREPHNEQFF; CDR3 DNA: TGTGCCAGCAGCGCCCGGAGGGAACCCCACAATGAGCAGTTCTTC
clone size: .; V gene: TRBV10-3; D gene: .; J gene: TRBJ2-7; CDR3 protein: CAISTGTPDGEQYF; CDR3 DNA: TGTGCCATCAGTACAGGGACCCCCGATGGCGAGCAGTACTTC
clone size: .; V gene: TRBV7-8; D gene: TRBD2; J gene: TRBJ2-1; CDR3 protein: CASSLELGLAEYNEQFF; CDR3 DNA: TGTGCCAGCAGCCTGGAACTCGGACTAGCGGAATACAATGAGCAGTTCTTC
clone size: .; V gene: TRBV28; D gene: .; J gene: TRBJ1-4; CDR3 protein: CASSFPQGEREKLFF; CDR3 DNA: TGTGCCAGCAGTTTCCCTCAAGGGGAAAGGGAAAAACTGTTTTTT
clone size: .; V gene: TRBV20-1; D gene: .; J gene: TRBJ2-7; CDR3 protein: CSARLLYEQYF; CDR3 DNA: TGCAGTGCTAGACTCCTCTACGAGCAGTACTTC
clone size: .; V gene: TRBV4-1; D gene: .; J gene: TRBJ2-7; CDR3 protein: CASSSSFTYEQYF; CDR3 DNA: TGCGCCAGCAGCTCGTCCTTTACCTACGAGCAGTACTTC
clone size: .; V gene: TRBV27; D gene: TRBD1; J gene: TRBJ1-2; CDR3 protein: CASSPYPTGDYGYTF; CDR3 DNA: TGTGCCAGCAGTCCTTACCCCACAGGGGACTATGGCTACACCTTC